These 27 T cell receptor beta chains were sequenced from one sample in a study of cytomegalovirus exposure and HLA in healthy donors. The study ran its PCR with 60 Vbeta and 13 Jbeta primers. Profiling relied on immunoSEQ multiplex PCR, and the TCRdb table lists in-frame clones only, not all of them. This table has 150,000 to 200,000 clones, about three quarters appearing once. The sample comprised PBMCs. Receptor source: a woman aged 40 to 55 in good health and CMV-seropositive.

The rearrangement joins TRBV7-2 to TRBJ2-4, with D uncertain. Per the germline V gene, CDR1 is SGHTA and CDR2 is FQGNSA. The CDR3 has 14 residues. Trimming cost V 2 bases and J 10 bases, with 15 bases left between them. The DNA for the CDR3 is TGTGCCAGCAGCTTAAACACCGGCGGTTCGATTCAGTACTTC. It encodes CASSLNTGGSIQYF.

The V and J genes are TRBV2 and TRBJ2-5; 16 positions match TRBD2. After removal of 3 bases from V and 3 bases from J, the junction contained 13 bases not matched to a gene. CDR1 and CDR2 from the germline V gene are SNHLY and FYNNEI. The CDR3 is 20 residues long. The CDR3 region is CASSDFGTSGRASLKETQYF. Written as DNA, the CDR3 is TGTGCCAGCAGTGACTTTGGGACTAGCGGGAGGGCGTCGCTTAAAGAGACCCAGTACTTC.

This chain uses TRBV6-4 with TRBJ1-1, with 9 bases fitting TRBD1. This CDR3 spans 17 amino acids. From germline, CDR1 is MRHNA and CDR2 SNTAGT. V gave up 2 bases and J gave up 0 bases; unmatched junction bases: 7. CDR3 in amino acids: CASSDPGQGGVNTEAFF. The CDR3 region has the DNA TGTGCCAGCAGTGACCCGGGACAGGGAGGCGTGAACACTGAAGCTTTCTTT.

The chain recombines TRBV7-2 with TRBJ2-7; possibly TRBD2 for D (6 bases). Germline lookup yields CDR1 SGHTA and CDR2 FQGNSA. The V gene lost 1 base and the J gene lost 3 bases, with 10 bases spanning the gap. The CDR3 covers 14 residues. As DNA, the CDR3 is TGTGCCAGCAGCTTAGAGGAGGGAATCTACGAGCAGTACTTC. This encodes CASSLEEGIYEQYF.

The V call is TRBV21-1, the J call TRBJ2-3; the DNA was not used to check the table's D call, TRBD1. TRBV21-1 is a pseudogene segment. CDR3 length equals 16 residues. This chain's CDR3 is CATRVRGHQSTDTQYF. CDR3 sequence (DNA): TGTGCCACCCGGGTCAGGGGACACCAAAGCACAGATACGCAGTATTTT.

This clone was observed a handful of times. The chain carries TRBV6-5 and TRBJ1-3; D remains unclear. The V gene's germline CDR1 is MNHEY and CDR2 SVGAGI. Trimming left V 6 bases short and J 4 bases short, with 16 bases between. The length of the CDR3 is 15 residues. The CDR3 loop is CASSPWRAGGNTIYF. The DNA of the CDR3 is TGTGCCAGCAGCCCCTGGCGCGCGGGAGGAAACACCATATATTTT.

In its sample, this clone was seen once. The chain uses TRBV5-4 and TRBJ2-5; TRBD2 matches at 9 bases. CDR3 length: 15 amino acids. Looked up from germline, CDR1 is SGHNT and CDR2 is YYREEE (reference sequence). With V trimmed by 5 bases and J by 2 bases, 7 bases remained unmatched. CDR3 residues: CASSSTSGPQETQYF. The CDR3 region has the DNA TGTGCCAGCAGTTCAACTAGCGGGCCACAAGAGACCCAGTACTTC.

The CDR3 region is CAWSQTTEQFF. The CDR3 DNA reads as TGTGCCTGGAGTCAGACGACAGAGCAGTTCTTC. The chain employs TRBV30 and TRBJ2-1; D ambiguous. This CDR3 is built from 11 residues. Germline assignment: CDR1 GTSNPN and CDR2 SVGIG (reference sequence). Deletions cut 2 bases from V and 10 bases from J, with 9 bases between.

This sequence joins TRBV13 and TRBJ2-7; D is uncertain. CDR1 and CDR2 (germline): PRHDT, FYEKMQ (reference sequence). Between the trimmed V and J ends, which lost 1 base and 2 bases, there was a span of 12 bases. This CDR3 has 15 residues. This CDR3 reads CASSLDKRRTYEQYF. The DNA for the CDR3 is TGTGCCAGCAGCTTAGACAAGCGACGCACCTACGAGCAGTACTTC.

This clone was detected a few times. The chain has TRBV6-1 and TRBJ2-7, with D unclear. The CDR3 totals 12 residues. Trimming took 6 bases from V and 0 from J, leaving 6 bases between them. Looked up from germline, CDR1 is MNHNS and CDR2 is SASEGT. The CDR3 nucleotides are TGTGCCAGCAGGAGTTACTCCTACGAGCAGTACTTC. The encoded protein is CASRSYSYEQYF.

The rearrangement uses TRBV2 and TRBJ1-3; 7 bases match TRBD1. There are 16 residues in the CDR3. The junction had 10 bases not matched to a gene; V was cut back by 1 base and J by 7 bases. Germline V gives CDR1 SNHLY, CDR2 FYNNEI. In nucleotides, the CDR3 is TGTGCCAGCAGTGAAGGACCAGTGACAGGGCGTAACACCATATATTTT. Its protein product is CASSEGPVTGRNTIYF. The full variable domain, its missing parts supplied by reference TRBV2 and TRBJ1-3, is EPEVTQTPSHQVTQMGQEVILRCVPISNHLYFYWYRQILGQKVEFLVSFYNNEISEKSEIFDDQFSVERPDGSNFTLKIRSTKLEDSAMYFCASSEGPVTGRNTIYFGEGSWLTVV.

The chain has TRBV29-1 and TRBJ1-2; D ambiguous. Deletions cut 0 bases from V and 2 bases from J, with 13 bases between. CDR3 size: 15 residues. CDR1 and CDR2 from the germline V gene are SQVTM and ANQGSEA. CDR3: CSVEDRQVSNYGYTF. CDR3 nucleotide sequence: TGCAGCGTTGAAGATCGGCAGGTTTCGAACTATGGCTACACCTTC.

The V and J genes are TRBV6-5 and TRBJ1-1; a possible D gene is TRBD1 (6 bases). Trimming removed 6 bases from V and 4 bases from J, with 12 bases in between. Germline V lookup: CDR1 MNHEY, CDR2 SVGAGI. CDR3 length: 13 residues. The CDR3 reads CASSTTGSTEAFF. CDR3 DNA sequence: TGTGCCAGCAGCACTACAGGGAGCACTGAAGCTTTCTTT.

As DNA, the CDR3 is TGTGCCAGCAGCCGGGAGGGACTAGCGGGGGTTAGCACAGATACGCAGTATTTT. Protein: CASSREGLAGVSTDTQYF. The rearrangement joins TRBV2 to TRBJ2-3; 14 nucleotides agree with TRBD2. This CDR3 has 18 residues. Germline V gene lookup returns CDR1 SNHLY and CDR2 FYNNEI. V shed 6 bases, J shed 0 bases, and the junction held 8 bases outside the gene matches. Full variable domain (missing parts from reference TRBV2 and TRBJ2-3): EPEVTQTPSHQVTQMGQEVILRCVPISNHLYFYWYRQILGQKVEFLVSFYNNEISEKSEIFDDQFSVERPDGSNFTLKIRSTKLEDSAMYFCASSREGLAGVSTDTQYFGPGTRLTVL.

The CDR3 protein is CASSIGALGLVGGDTQYF. The CDR3 bases are TGTGCCAGTAGTATTGGGGCCTTAGGGCTAGTCGGGGGAGATACGCAGTATTTT. The chain recombines TRBV19 with TRBJ2-3; D possibly corresponds to TRBD2 (6 bases). Germline CDR1 is LNHDA and CDR2 is SQIVND (reference sequence). V dropped 3 bases and J dropped 5 bases, with 24 bases sitting between them. The CDR3 runs to 18 residues.

This chain uses TRBV4-2 with TRBJ2-1; 7 bases are a match to TRBD2. V was pared by 4 bases and J by 2 bases, with 11 bases of the junction left unmatched. CDR3 length: 17 amino acids. Germline CDR1 is LGHNA and CDR2 is YNFKEQ. CDR3 nucleotides: TGTGCCAGCAGCCCCTCCATAGAGGCGGGGGCCTACAATGAGCAGTTCTTC. Residues: CASSPSIEAGAYNEQFF.

The CDR3 sequence is CASSQGQVRNSPLHF. The CDR3 bases are TGTGCCAGCAGCCAGGGACAGGTCCGAAATTCACCCCTCCACTTT. This chain joins TRBV7-2 and TRBJ1-6, with TRBD1 identical over 8 bases. Germline CDR1 is SGHTA and CDR2 is FQGNSA. J was trimmed by 7 bases and V by 5 bases; bases with no gene match: 7. The CDR3 has 15 residues.

The chain recombines TRBV7-2 with TRBJ1-2, with 8 nucleotides matching TRBD1. J was trimmed by 2 bases and V by 3 bases; bases with no gene match: 5. This CDR3 contains 15 residues. In germline, CDR1 is SGHTA, CDR2 FQGNSA. In DNA, the CDR3 is TGTGCCAGCAGCTTCATGACAGGGGACAACTATGGCTACACCTTC. Protein sequence: CASSFMTGDNYGYTF.

This clone showed up just a few times. The rearrangement uses TRBV30 and TRBJ1-3, with D perhaps matching TRBD1 (6 bases). The CDR3 contains 15 residues. Germline assignment: CDR1 GTSNPN and CDR2 SVGIG (reference sequence). V shed 0 bases and J shed 7 bases, with 16 bases lying between them. In DNA, the CDR3 is TGTGCCTGGAGTGTATCTACAGGGACGGGGAACACCATATATTTT. Encoded protein: CAWSVSTGTGNTIYF. Combining the CDR3 with reference TRBV30 and TRBJ1-3 gives the whole variable domain SQTIHQWPATLVQPVGSPLSLECTVEGTSNPNLYWYRQAAGRGLQLLFYSVGIGQISSEVPQNLSASRPQDRQFILSSKKLLLSDSGFYLCAWSVSTGTGNTIYFGEGSWLTVV.

V gene TRBV6-5 combines with J gene TRBJ2-1; D is uncertain. Germline V gene data show CDR1 as MNHEY and CDR2 as SVGAGI. The CDR3 contains 11 residues. V lost 9 bases and J 5 bases, leaving 8 bases between the germline ends. The CDR3 sequence: CASCRDNEQFF. Here the CDR3 DNA reads TGTGCCAGTTGTCGGGACAATGAGCAGTTCTTC.

V is TRBV15 and J is TRBJ1-5; D unclear. The V end lost 3 bases, the J end lost 7 bases, and 10 bases lay between the germline ends. The CDR3 totals 13 residues. Germline V lookup: CDR1 LNHNV, CDR2 YYDKDF (reference sequence). The CDR3 DNA follows: TGTGCCACCAGCAGGGCGGAGACCCAGCCCCAGCATTTT. Amino acid sequence: CATSRAETQPQHF.

This chain links TRBV30 with TRBJ2-5; no clear D. Germline-derived CDR1 and CDR2 are GTSNPN and SVGIG (reference sequence). There are 12 residues in the CDR3. Trimming removed 1 base at V and 1 base at J, with 4 bases between. The CDR3, as DNA: TGTGCCTGGAGTGGGCCCCAAGAGACCCAGTACTTC. As protein: CAWSGPQETQYF.

CDR3 sequence (DNA): TGTGCCAGTAGTATAATTGGACAGGGGGCTTCTGGCTACACCTTC. The encoded protein is CASSIIGQGASGYTF. This chain links TRBV19 with TRBJ1-2, with 11 positions matching TRBD1. This CDR3 is 15 amino acids long. Germline V gene sequence: CDR1 LNHDA, CDR2 SQIVND (reference sequence). Trimming at V came to 2 bases and at J to 7 bases, leaving 6 bases not matched to a gene.

This sequence joins TRBV4-1 and TRBJ2-1, with TRBD2 matching over 7 bases. CDR1 is MGHRA and CDR2 is YSYEKL in the germline V gene. The CDR3 runs 15 residues. Losses at the gene ends were 2 bases for V and 0 bases for J; bases not matched to a gene: 1. The CDR3 protein is CASSQPGGSYNEQFF. The CDR3 DNA is TGCGCCAGCAGCCAACCGGGGGGCTCCTACAATGAGCAGTTCTTC.

V and J are TRBV19 and TRBJ2-7, with TRBD1 as a possible D gene (6 bases). Trimming took 3 bases from V and 0 from J, leaving 15 bases between them. Germline V CDR1 and CDR2: LNHDA, SQIVND (reference sequence). The CDR3 totals 16 residues. As DNA, the CDR3 is TGTGCCAGTAGTATGAGTTGGCAGGGGCACTCCTACGAGCAGTACTTC. Protein: CASSMSWQGHSYEQYF.

The chain uses TRBV7-9 and TRBJ2-1, with D perhaps TRBD2 (5 bases). V lost 3 bases to trimming and J lost 2 bases, with 14 bases between them. Per the germline V gene, CDR1 is SEHNR and CDR2 is FQNEAQ (reference sequence). This CDR3 is 16 amino acids long. The CDR3 DNA follows: TGTGCCAGCAGCTTTAGGGTTCCCGGGGCCTACAATGAGCAGTTCTTC. It specifies CASSFRVPGAYNEQFF.

This clone has a single count. V is TRBV11-3 and J is TRBJ2-7; 9 nucleotides match TRBD2. This CDR3 region has 17 residues. CDR1 is SGHNT, CDR2 YENEEA, per germline. V lost 3 bases to trimming and J lost 5 bases; unmatched junction nucleotides: 14. The CDR3 nucleotides are TGTGCCAGCAGCTTCAACCCTCCCGGCGGGAGGGCCCACGAGCAGTACTTC. Amino acid sequence: CASSFNPPGGRAHEQYF. The full variable domain, with the rest looked up from reference TRBV11-3 and TRBJ2-7, is EAGVVQSPRYKIIEKKQPVAFWCNPISGHNTLYWYLQNLGQGPELLIRYENEEAVDDSQLPKDRFSAERLKGVDSTLKIQPAELGDSAVYLCASSFNPPGGRAHEQYFGPGTRLTVT.